This entry concerns a single TCR beta chain. Its matching antigen is unknown. Trimming removed 7 bases at V and 3 bases at J, with 17 bases between. The CDR3 contains 14 residues. Germline assignment: CDR1 SGHRS and CDR2 YFSETQ. Sequenced by immunoSEQ multiplex PCR; TCRdb stores in-frame clones only, minus some. The profile shows 130,000 to 150,000 clones, 80% to 95% of them singletons. This entry belongs to a study of graft-versus-host responses after intestinal transplantation. Turning to the study itself: Transplants given to recipients were multivisceral, liver-intestinal, or isolated intestinal. Induction with anti-thymocyte globulin, then tacrolimus and steroids for 2 to 3 years, was given to all recipients.

Study results and caveats: Recipient marrow contained GvH clones, some of which appeared first in ileum or blood. Elevated graft-versus-host to host-versus-graft clonal ratios in allografts were recorded for patients with graft-donor T cell macrochimerism.

The specimen was unstimulated CD4+ T cells sorted from spleen or lymph node cells, collected before intestinal transplant. The clonotype was recovered from a human donor who received an intestinal transplant. The V and J genes are TRBV5-1 and TRBJ2-7, with D perhaps TRBD1 or TRBD2 (5 bases each). CDR3 residues: CASSSGTELYEQYF. CDR3 nucleotides: TGCGCCAGCTCCTCCGGGACGGAACTCTACGAGCAGTACTTC.